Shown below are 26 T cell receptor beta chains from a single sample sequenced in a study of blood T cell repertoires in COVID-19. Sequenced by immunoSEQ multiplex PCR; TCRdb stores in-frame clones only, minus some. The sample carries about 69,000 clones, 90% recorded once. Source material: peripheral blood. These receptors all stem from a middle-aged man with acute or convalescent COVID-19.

The CDR3 coding sequence is TGTGCCAGCAGCTTAGTTGAGGGCCGCAACGAGCAGTACTTC. This translates into CASSLVEGRNEQYF. The rearrangement uses TRBV11-2 and TRBJ2-7; TRBD2 is a possible D gene (5 bases). The ends were cut back, 1 base at V and 5 bases at J, with 12 bases in the middle. Looked up from germline, CDR1 is SGHAT and CDR2 is FQNNGV. The CDR3 is 14 residues long. Looking up the rest from reference TRBV11-2 and TRBJ2-7 gives the full variable domain: EAGVAQSPRYKIIEKRQSVAFWCNPISGHATLYWYQQILGQGPKLLIQFQNNGVVDDSQLPKDRFSAERLKGVDSTLKIQPAKLEDSAVYLCASSLVEGRNEQYFGPGTRLTVT.

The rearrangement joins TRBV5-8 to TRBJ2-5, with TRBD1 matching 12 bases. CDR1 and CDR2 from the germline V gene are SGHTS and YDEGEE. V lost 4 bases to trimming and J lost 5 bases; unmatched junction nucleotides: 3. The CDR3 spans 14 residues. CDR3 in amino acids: CASSPGQGAETQYF. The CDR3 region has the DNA TGTGCCAGCAGCCCGGGACAGGGGGCGGAGACCCAGTACTTC. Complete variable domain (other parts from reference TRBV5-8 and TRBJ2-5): EAGVTQSPTHLIKTRGQQATLRCSPISGHTSVYWYQQALGLGLQFLLWYDEGEERNRGNFPPRFSGRQFPNYSSELNVNALELEDSALYLCASSPGQGAETQYFGPGTRLLVL.

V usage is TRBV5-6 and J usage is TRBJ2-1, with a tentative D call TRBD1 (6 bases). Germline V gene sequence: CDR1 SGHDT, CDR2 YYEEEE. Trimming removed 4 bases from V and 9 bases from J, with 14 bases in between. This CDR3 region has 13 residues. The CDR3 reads CASSQQGFGEQFF. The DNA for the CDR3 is TGTGCCAGCAGCCAGCAGGGGTTTGGTGAGCAGTTCTTC.

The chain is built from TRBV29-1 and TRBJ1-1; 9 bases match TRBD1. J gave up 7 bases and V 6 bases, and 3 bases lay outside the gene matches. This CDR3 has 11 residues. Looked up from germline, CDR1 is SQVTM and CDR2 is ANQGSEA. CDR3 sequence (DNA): TGCAGCGTCAGGACAGGGGTTGAAGCTTTCTTT. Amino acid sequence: CSVRTGVEAFF.

As DNA, the CDR3 is TGTGCCAGCAGCCCGGGAGGGCGGAGTAGCACAGATACGCAGTATTTT. This sequence encodes CASSPGGRSSTDTQYF. The V gene is TRBV11-3, the J gene TRBJ2-3; TRBD2 agrees at 8 bases. V lost 5 bases, J lost 0 bases, and 7 bases stayed unmatched. The CDR3 has 16 residues. Germline V gene sequence: CDR1 SGHNT, CDR2 YENEEA.

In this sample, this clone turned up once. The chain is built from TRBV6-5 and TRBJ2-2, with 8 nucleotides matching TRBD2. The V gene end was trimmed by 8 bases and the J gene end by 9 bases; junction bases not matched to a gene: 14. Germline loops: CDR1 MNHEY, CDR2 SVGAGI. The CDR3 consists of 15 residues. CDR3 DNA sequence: TGTGCCAGCCGGGGGGGACTCGGAGGACCGAGGGAGCTGTTTTTT. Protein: CASRGGLGGPRELFF.

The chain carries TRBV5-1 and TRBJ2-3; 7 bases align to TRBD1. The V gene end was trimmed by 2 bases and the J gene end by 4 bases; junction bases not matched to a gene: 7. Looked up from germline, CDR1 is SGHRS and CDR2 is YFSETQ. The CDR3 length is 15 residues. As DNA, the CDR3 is TGCGCCAGCAGCTTAGAGGGGGCGCGGGCAGATACGCAGTATTTT. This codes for CASSLEGARADTQYF.

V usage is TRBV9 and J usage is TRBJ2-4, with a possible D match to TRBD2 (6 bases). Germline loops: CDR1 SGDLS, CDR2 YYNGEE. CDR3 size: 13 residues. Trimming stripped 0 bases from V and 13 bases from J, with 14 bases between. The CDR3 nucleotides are TGTGCCAGCAGCGTAGAGGGAGGAAGAGAACAGTACTTC. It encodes CASSVEGGREQYF.

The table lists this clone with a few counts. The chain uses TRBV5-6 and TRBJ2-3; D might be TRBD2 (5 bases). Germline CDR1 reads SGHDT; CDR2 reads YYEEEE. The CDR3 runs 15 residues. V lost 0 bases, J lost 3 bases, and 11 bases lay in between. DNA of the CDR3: TGTGCCAGCAGCTTGGCCGGGGTCTTTACAGATACGCAGTATTTT. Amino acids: CASSLAGVFTDTQYF.

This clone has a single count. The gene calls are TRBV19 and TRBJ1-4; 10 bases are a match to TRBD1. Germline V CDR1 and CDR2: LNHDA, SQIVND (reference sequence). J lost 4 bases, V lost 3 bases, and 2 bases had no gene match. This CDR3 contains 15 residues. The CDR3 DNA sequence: TGTGCCAGTAGTATTCGGACAGGGGGTAATGAAAAACTGTTTTTT. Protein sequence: CASSIRTGGNEKLFF.

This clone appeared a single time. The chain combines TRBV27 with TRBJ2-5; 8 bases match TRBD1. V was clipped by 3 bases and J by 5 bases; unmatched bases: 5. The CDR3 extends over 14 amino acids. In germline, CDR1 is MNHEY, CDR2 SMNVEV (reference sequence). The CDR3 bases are TGTGCCAGCAGTTTGAACAGGGGGTGGGAGACCCAGTACTTC. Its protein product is CASSLNRGWETQYF.

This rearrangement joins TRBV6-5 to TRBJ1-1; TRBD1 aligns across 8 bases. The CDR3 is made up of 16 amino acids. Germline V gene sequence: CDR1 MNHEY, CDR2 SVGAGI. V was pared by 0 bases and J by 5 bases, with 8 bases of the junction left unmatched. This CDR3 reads CASSYSFQGARTEAFF. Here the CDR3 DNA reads TGTGCCAGCAGTTACTCGTTTCAGGGGGCGCGGACTGAAGCTTTCTTT.

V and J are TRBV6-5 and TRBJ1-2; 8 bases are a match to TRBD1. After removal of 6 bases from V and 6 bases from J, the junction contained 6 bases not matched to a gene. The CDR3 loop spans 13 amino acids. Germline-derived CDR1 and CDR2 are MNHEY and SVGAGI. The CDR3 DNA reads TGTGCCAGCAGAACGACAGGGGCCCATGGCTACACCTTC. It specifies CASRTTGAHGYTF.

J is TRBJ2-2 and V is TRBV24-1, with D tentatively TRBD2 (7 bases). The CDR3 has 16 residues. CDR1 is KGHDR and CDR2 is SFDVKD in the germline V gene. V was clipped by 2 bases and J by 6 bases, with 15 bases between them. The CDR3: CATSDSLGGVPGELFF. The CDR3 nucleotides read TGTGCCACCAGTGATTCCTTAGGGGGGGTCCCCGGGGAGCTGTTTTTT.

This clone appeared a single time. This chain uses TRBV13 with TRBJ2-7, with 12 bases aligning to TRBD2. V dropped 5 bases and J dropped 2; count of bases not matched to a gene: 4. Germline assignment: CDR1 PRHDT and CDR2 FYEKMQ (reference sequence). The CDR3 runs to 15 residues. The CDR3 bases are TGTGCCAGCAGCAGTCGACTAGCGGGGGCCTACGAGCAGTACTTC. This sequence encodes CASSSRLAGAYEQYF.

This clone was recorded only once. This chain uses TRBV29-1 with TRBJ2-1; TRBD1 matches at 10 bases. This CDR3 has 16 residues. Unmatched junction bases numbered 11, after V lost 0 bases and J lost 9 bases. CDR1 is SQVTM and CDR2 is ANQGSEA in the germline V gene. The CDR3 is CSVEETDRGLTGEQFF. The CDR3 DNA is TGCAGCGTTGAAGAGACCGACAGGGGGCTAACGGGTGAGCAGTTCTTC.

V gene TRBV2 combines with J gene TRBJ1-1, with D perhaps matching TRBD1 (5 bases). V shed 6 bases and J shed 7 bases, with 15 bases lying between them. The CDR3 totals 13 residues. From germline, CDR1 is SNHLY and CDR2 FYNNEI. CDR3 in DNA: TGTGCCAGCAGGGGGGACGGGGGATTTGAAGCTTTCTTT. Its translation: CASRGDGGFEAFF.

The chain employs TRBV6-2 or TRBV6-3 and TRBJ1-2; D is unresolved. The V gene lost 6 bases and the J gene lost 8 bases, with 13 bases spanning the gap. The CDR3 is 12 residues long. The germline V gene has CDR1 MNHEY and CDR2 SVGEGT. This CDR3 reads CASSRGGNGYTF. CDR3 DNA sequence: TGTGCCAGCAGCCGGGGAGGGAACGGCTACACCTTC.

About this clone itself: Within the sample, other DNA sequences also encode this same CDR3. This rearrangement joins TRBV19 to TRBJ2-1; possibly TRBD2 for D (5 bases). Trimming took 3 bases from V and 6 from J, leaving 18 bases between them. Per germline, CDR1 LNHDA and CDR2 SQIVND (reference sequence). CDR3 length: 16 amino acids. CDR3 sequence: CASSIQTGLAGNEQFF. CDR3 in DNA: TGTGCCAGTAGTATCCAAACGGGATTAGCCGGCAATGAGCAGTTCTTC.

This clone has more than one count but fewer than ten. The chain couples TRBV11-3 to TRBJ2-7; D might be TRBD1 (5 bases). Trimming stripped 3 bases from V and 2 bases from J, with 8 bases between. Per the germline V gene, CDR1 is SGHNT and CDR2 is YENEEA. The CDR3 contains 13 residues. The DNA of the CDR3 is TGTGCCAGCAGCTTGGGCAGGGCCTACGAGCAGTACTTC. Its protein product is CASSLGRAYEQYF.

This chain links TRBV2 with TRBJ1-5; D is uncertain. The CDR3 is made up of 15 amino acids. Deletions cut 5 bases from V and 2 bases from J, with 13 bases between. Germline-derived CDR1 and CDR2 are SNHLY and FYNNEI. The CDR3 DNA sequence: TGTGCCAGCAGTCCAACCCCAACGGGCAATCAGCCCCAGCATTTT. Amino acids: CASSPTPTGNQPQHF. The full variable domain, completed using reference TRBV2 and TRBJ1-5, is EPEVTQTPSHQVTQMGQEVILRCVPISNHLYFYWYRQILGQKVEFLVSFYNNEISEKSEIFDDQFSVERPDGSNFTLKIRSTKLEDSAMYFCASSPTPTGNQPQHFGDGTRLSIL.

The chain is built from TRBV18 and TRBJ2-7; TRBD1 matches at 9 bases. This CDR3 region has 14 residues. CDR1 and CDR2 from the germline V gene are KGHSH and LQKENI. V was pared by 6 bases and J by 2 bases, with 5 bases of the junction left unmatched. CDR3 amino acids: CASSPGTGTYEQYF. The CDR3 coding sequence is TGTGCCAGCTCTCCCGGGACAGGGACCTACGAGCAGTACTTC.

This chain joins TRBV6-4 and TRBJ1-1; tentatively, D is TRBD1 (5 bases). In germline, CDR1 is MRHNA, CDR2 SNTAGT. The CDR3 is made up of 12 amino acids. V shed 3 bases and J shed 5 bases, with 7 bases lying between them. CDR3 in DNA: TGTGCCAGCAGTGAGGGGGGAACTGAAGCTTTCTTT. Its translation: CASSEGGTEAFF.

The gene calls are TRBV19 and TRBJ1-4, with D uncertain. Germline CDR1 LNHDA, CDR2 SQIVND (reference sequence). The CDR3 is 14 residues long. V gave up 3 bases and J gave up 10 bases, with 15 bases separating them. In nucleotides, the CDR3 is TGTGCCAGTAGTATTGCCGCTTATGAGCCAAAACTGTTTTTT. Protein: CASSIAAYEPKLFF.

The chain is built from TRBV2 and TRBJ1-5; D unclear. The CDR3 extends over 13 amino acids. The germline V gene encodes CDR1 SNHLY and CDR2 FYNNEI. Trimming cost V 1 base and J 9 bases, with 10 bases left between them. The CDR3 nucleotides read TGTGCCAGCAGTGAAGGGCGGTTGGGGCCCCAGCATTTT. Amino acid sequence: CASSEGRLGPQHF.

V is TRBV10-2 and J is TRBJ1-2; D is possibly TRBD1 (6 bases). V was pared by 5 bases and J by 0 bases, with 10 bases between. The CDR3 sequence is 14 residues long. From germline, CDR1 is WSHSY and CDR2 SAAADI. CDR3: CASSRGGPNYGYTF. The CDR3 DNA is TGCGCCAGCAGTAGAGGGGGTCCTAACTATGGCTACACCTTC.